This is a list of T cell receptor beta chains from one sample in a study of T-cell reconstitution after alpha-beta-depleted transplantation in children. In TCRdb, the PCR reads were re-called with MiXCR into one record per CDR3 protein. The sample lists roughly 74,000 distinct CDR3 sequences; 15% to 20% were seen once. This specimen consisted of PBMCs, mostly from graft donor cells, obtained 360 days after TCRalphabeta/CD19-depleted stem cell transplant. The receptors shown here come from a male patient under 10 years old who had a stem cell transplant for acute lymphoblastic leukemia, so the T cells may come from the graft donor. Each CDR3 is given with its conserved first and last residue. The D gene is left open where the match is weak. Size is stated for part of the rows, as once, few or many counts, or as a class when the clone is expanded.

size: few; J: TRBJ2-6; V: TRBV6-5; length: 17; D: NA; CDR3: CASSYFGGSSGANVLTF; DNA: TGTGCCAGCAGTTACTTTGGGGGGAGCTCTGGGGCCAACGTCCTGACTTTC
size: NA; J: TRBJ2-1; V: TRBV2; length: 13; D: NA; CDR3: CASSALDLNEQFF; DNA: TGTGCCAGCAGTGCATTGGACCTCAATGAGCAGTTCTTC
size: NA; J: TRBJ1-5; V: TRBV20-1; length: 14; D: TRBD1; CDR3: CSARLQGSHQPQHF; DNA: TGCAGTGCTAGATTACAGGGGTCACATCAGCCCCAGCATTTT
size: NA; J: TRBJ2-7; V: TRBV25-1; length: 11; D: NA; CDR3: CASCPGYEQYF; DNA: TGTGCCAGCTGTCCAGGTTACGAGCAGTACTTC
size: many; J: TRBJ2-4; V: TRBV12-3/TRBV12-4; length: 16; D: NA; CDR3: CASTARTTVAKNIQYF; DNA: TGTGCCAGCACCGCCCGAACAACAGTAGCCAAAAACATTCAGTACTTC
size: NA; J: TRBJ2-1; V: TRBV24-1; length: 16; D: NA; CDR3: CATSDFETRSYNEQFF; DNA: TGTGCCACCAGTGATTTTGAAACTAGGTCCTACAATGAGCAGTTCTTC
size: NA; J: TRBJ2-7; V: TRBV5-1; length: 14; D: NA; CDR3: CASSFGIGVYEQYF; DNA: TGCGCCAGCAGCTTCGGGATAGGGGTATACGAGCAGTACTTC
size: NA; J: TRBJ1-4; V: TRBV11-1; length: 14; D: NA; CDR3: CASSLGIRDEKLFF; DNA: TGTGCCAGCAGCTTAGGGATCCGAGATGAAAAACTGTTTTTT
size: NA; J: TRBJ2-5; V: TRBV24-1; length: 15; D: TRBD2; CDR3: CATSDGLARQETQYF; DNA: TGTGCCACCAGTGACGGACTAGCGCGACAAGAGACCCAGTACTTC
size: many; J: TRBJ1-6; V: TRBV6-5; length: 14; D: TRBD1; CDR3: CASCWGQYNSPLHF; DNA: TGTGCCAGTTGCTGGGGACAGTATAATTCACCCCTCCACTTT
size: NA; J: TRBJ1-5; V: TRBV6-1; length: 13; D: TRBD1; CDR3: CASSVGQGVPQHF; DNA: TGTGCCAGCAGTGTGGGACAGGGGGTGCCCCAGCATTTT
size: NA; J: TRBJ2-1; V: TRBV7-9; length: 17; D: NA; CDR3: CASSFPGHFSSYNEQFF; DNA: TGTGCCAGCAGCTTTCCTGGACATTTCTCTTCCTACAATGAGCAGTTCTTC
size: NA; J: TRBJ2-1; V: TRBV20-1; length: 15; D: TRBD2; CDR3: CSATLLAGADNEQFF; DNA: TGCAGTGCTACCCTACTAGCGGGAGCCGACAATGAGCAGTTCTTC
size: many; J: TRBJ1-4; V: TRBV6-5; length: 14; D: NA; CDR3: CASSYSGAYEKLFF; DNA: TGTGCCAGCAGTTACAGTGGCGCCTATGAAAAACTGTTTTTT
size: NA; J: TRBJ2-3; V: TRBV5-1; length: 14; D: NA; CDR3: CASSFGTATHTQYF; DNA: TGCGCCAGCAGCTTCGGGACTGCTACGCATACGCAGTATTTT
size: few; J: TRBJ2-7; V: TRBV6-5; length: 15; D: NA; CDR3: CASSYSNSGTLEQYF; DNA: TGTGCCAGCAGTTACTCGAACAGCGGAACCCTAGAGCAGTACTTC
size: many; J: TRBJ2-3; V: TRBV20-1; length: 17; D: TRBD2; CDR3: CSARLAGGPQGTDTQYF; DNA: TGCAGTGCTAGACTAGCGGGAGGGCCTCAGGGCACAGATACGCAGTATTTT
size: NA; J: TRBJ2-3; V: TRBV6-4; length: 16; D: NA; CDR3: CASSDSPEGVPDTQYF; DNA: TGTGCCAGCAGTGACTCGCCCGAGGGGGTGCCAGATACGCAGTATTTT
size: few; J: TRBJ1-5; V: TRBV7-8; length: 14; D: NA; CDR3: CASSLRGKSQPQHF; DNA: TGTGCCAGCAGCTTAAGGGGAAAAAGCCAGCCCCAGCATTTT
size: NA; J: TRBJ2-2; V: TRBV6-5; length: 14; D: NA; CDR3: CASSRGPNTGELFF; DNA: TGTGCCAGCAGCAGGGGACCGAACACCGGGGAGCTGTTTTTT
size: NA; J: TRBJ2-7; V: TRBV27; length: 14; D: TRBD1; CDR3: CASSRTGGASEQYF; DNA: TGTGCCAGCAGTCGGACAGGGGGCGCTTCCGAGCAGTACTTC
size: few; J: TRBJ2-7; V: TRBV5-1; length: 15; D: TRBD2; CDR3: CASSELAAQAQQQYF; DNA: TGCGCCAGCAGTGAACTAGCGGCACAAGCCCAGCAGCAGTACTTC
size: few; J: TRBJ1-5; V: TRBV7-8; length: 14; D: NA; CDR3: CASSLFGLNQPQHF; DNA: TGTGCCAGCAGCTTATTCGGGCTCAATCAGCCCCAGCATTTT
size: few; J: TRBJ2-7; V: TRBV20-1; length: 14; D: TRBD2; CDR3: CSASLAGRGHEQYF; DNA: TGCAGTGCTAGCCTAGCGGGACGGGGGCACGAGCAGTACTTC
size: NA; J: TRBJ2-5; V: TRBV6-5; length: 14; D: NA; CDR3: CASSYSNSQETQYF; DNA: TGTGCCAGCAGTTACTCGAACAGTCAGGAGACCCAGTACTTC
size: NA; J: TRBJ1-1; V: TRBV10-3; length: 13; D: TRBD1; CDR3: CAISGQANTEAFF; DNA: TGTGCCATCAGCGGACAGGCGAACACTGAAGCTTTCTTT
size: few; J: TRBJ1-5; V: TRBV20-1; length: 14; D: NA; CDR3: CSARELHSNQPQHF; DNA: TGCAGTGCTAGAGAACTCCATAGCAATCAGCCCCAGCATTTT
size: NA; J: TRBJ1-4; V: TRBV6-5; length: 15; D: NA; CDR3: CASSYRQGGSEKLFF; DNA: TGTGCCAGCAGTTACCGCCAGGGTGGAAGTGAAAAACTGTTTTTT
size: few; J: TRBJ1-1; V: TRBV20-1; length: 14; D: NA; CDR3: CSAPGRPSNTEAFF; DNA: TGCAGTGCCCCTGGGAGACCCTCCAACACTGAAGCTTTCTTT
size: NA; J: TRBJ2-1; V: TRBV12-3/TRBV12-4; length: 11; D: TRBD2; CDR3: CASSLGLESFF; DNA: TGTGCCAGCAGCCTAGGACTAGAGTCGTTCTTC
size: NA; J: TRBJ2-7; V: TRBV29-1; length: 13; D: NA; CDR3: CSVGGGGIGEQYF; DNA: TGCAGCGTTGGGGGCGGGGGCATAGGCGAGCAGTACTTC
size: many; J: TRBJ2-7; V: TRBV11-2; length: 14; D: NA; CDR3: CASSLDMTAYEQYF; DNA: TGTGCCAGCAGCTTAGATATGACAGCCTACGAGCAGTACTTC
size: few; J: TRBJ2-3; V: TRBV24-1; length: 13; D: NA; CDR3: CATSGTVPDTQYF; DNA: TGTGCCACCAGCGGGACGGTTCCAGATACGCAGTATTTT
size: NA; J: TRBJ2-1; V: TRBV12-3/TRBV12-4; length: 20; D: TRBD2; CDR3: CASSLRPGLAGGPAYNEQFF; DNA: TGTGCCAGCAGCTTACGCCCGGGGCTAGCGGGAGGGCCCGCCTACAATGAGCAGTTCTTC
size: NA; J: TRBJ1-1; V: TRBV5-1; length: 14; D: NA; CDR3: CASSLPHSGAEAFF; DNA: TGCGCCAGCAGCTTACCCCATTCCGGCGCTGAAGCTTTCTTT
size: few; J: TRBJ2-2; V: TRBV6-5; length: 12; D: NA; CDR3: CASGRRTGELFF; DNA: TGTGCCAGCGGAAGAAGAACCGGGGAGCTGTTTTTT
size: NA; J: TRBJ2-5; V: TRBV2; length: 15; D: NA; CDR3: CASMHPGTPEETQYF; DNA: TGTGCCAGCATGCACCCCGGGACTCCCGAAGAGACCCAGTACTTC
size: few; J: TRBJ2-7; V: TRBV28; length: 15; D: NA; CDR3: CASRPRQLATYEQYF; DNA: TGTGCCAGCAGGCCTAGACAGCTTGCCACCTACGAGCAGTACTTC
size: few; J: TRBJ1-2; V: TRBV29-1; length: 12; D: NA; CDR3: CSARGLSNGYTF; DNA: TGCAGTGCACGGGGTCTAAGTAATGGCTACACCTTC